This TCR beta chain stems from a study of human T cells and chemical hapten exposure. CDR1 is SGHRS and CDR2 is YFSETQ in the germline V gene. V gave up 2 bases and J gave up 3 bases, with 5 bases separating them. The CDR3 loop spans 12 amino acids. Time point: healthy volunteer bleed at 6 weeks. Whole blood, unfractionated, served as the material for total RNA extraction. This clonotype was counted many times. Within the library, unique molecular identifiers were attached to each individual cDNA molecule. One entry per CDR3 protein, called by TCRdb with MiXCR from the RACE reads. The sample carries tens of thousands of distinct CDR3 sequences, under 10% recorded once.

This receptor was identified in a male donor in good health. Some clones in this sample may be carry-over from other donors' samples. The rearrangement uses TRBV5-1 and TRBJ2-5; D might be TRBD2 (5 bases). The sequenced material came from whole blood. The CDR3: CASSLLEETQYF. The CDR3 region has the DNA TGCGCCAGCAGCTTACTAGAAGAGACCCAGTACTTC.